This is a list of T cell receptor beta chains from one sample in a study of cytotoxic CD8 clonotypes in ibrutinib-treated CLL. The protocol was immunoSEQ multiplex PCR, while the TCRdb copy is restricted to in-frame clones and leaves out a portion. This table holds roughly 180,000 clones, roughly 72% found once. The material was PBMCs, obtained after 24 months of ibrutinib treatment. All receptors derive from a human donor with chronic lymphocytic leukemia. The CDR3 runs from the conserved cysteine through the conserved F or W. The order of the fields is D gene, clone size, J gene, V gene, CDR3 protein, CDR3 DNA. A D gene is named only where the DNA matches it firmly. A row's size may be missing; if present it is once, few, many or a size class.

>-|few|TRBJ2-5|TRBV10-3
CAIRAGLGETQYF
TGTGCAATCAGGGCAGGGTTAGGAGAGACCCAGTACTTC
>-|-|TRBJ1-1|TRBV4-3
CASSHTGRTEAFF
TGCGCCAGCAGCCATACCGGACGGACTGAAGCTTTCTTT
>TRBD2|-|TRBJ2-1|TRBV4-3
CASSQGVSGRGSYNEQFF
TGCGCCAGCAGCCAAGGTGTTAGCGGGAGAGGCTCCTACAATGAGCAGTTCTTC
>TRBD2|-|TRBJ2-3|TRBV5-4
CASSSTSGARDTQYF
TGTGCCAGCAGCTCTACTAGCGGGGCCCGGGATACGCAGTATTTT
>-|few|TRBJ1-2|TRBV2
CASIKNQGLGYGYTF
TGTGCCAGCATCAAAAACCAGGGGTTGGGATATGGCTACACCTTC
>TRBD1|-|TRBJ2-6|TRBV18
CASSFGQGRSGANVLTF
TGTGCCAGCTCATTTGGACAGGGAAGATCTGGGGCCAACGTCCTGACTTTC
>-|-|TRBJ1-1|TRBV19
CASTRSTLGYNTEAFF
TGTGCCAGTACCCGAAGTACACTAGGGTATAACACTGAAGCTTTCTTT
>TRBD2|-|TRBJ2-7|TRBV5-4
CASSRGGNTYEQYF
TGTGCCAGCAGCCGGGGAGGGAATACCTACGAGCAGTACTTC
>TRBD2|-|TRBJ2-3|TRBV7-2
CASSLEGGSGTDTQYF
TGTGCCAGCAGCTTAGAAGGCGGGAGCGGGACAGATACGCAGTATTTT
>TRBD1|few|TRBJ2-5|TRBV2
CASDRAQETQYF
TGTGCCAGCGACAGGGCCCAAGAGACCCAGTACTTC
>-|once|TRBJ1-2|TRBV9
CASSVAPKVPDGNYGYTF
TGTGCCAGCAGCGTAGCTCCGAAAGTTCCCGACGGGAACTATGGCTACACCTTC
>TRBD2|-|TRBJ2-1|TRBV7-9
CASSATSGRSLNEQFF
TGTGCCAGCAGCGCAACTAGCGGGAGAAGTCTGAATGAGCAGTTCTTC
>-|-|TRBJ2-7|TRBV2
CARGTPYEQYF
TGTGCCCGCGGGACTCCATACGAGCAGTACTTC
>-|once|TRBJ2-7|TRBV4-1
CASSPSSYPGSYEQYF
TGCGCCAGCAGCCCTAGCTCCTACCCCGGGTCCTACGAGCAGTACTTC
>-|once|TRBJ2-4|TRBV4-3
CASSQDGTLYF
TGCGCCAGCAGCCAAGACGGGACCTTGTACTTC
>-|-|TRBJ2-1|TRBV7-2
CASSFYGGYNEQFF
TGTGCCAGCAGCTTTTATGGGGGTTACAATGAGCAGTTCTTC
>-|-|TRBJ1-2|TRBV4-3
CASSHLGEANYGYTF
TGCGCCAGCAGCCACCTCGGGGAAGCGAACTATGGCTACACCTTC
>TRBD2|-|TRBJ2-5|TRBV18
CASSLGRARETQYF
TGTGCCAGCTCACTTGGGAGGGCCAGGGAGACCCAGTACTTC
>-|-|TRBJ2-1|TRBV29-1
CSVESGQFYNEQFF
TGCAGCGTTGAAAGCGGCCAGTTCTACAATGAGCAGTTCTTC
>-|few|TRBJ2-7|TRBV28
CASSSTDRLAYEQYF
TGTGCCAGCAGTTCCACGGACAGACTGGCCTACGAGCAGTACTTC
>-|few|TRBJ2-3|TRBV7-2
CASSLVAGRTDTQYF
TGTGCCAGCAGCTTAGTGGCAGGGCGCACAGATACGCAGTATTTT
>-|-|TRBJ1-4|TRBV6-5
CASSPAGRGNEKLFF
TGTGCCAGCAGCCCAGCAGGGCGAGGGAATGAAAAACTGTTTTTT
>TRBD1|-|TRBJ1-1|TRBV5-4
CASSEGQRFPEVPFF
TGTGCCAGCAGCGAGGGACAGCGATTCCCCGAGGTGCCTTTCTTT
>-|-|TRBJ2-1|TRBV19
CASSLMGMRGQNEQFF
TGTGCCAGTAGCCTCATGGGGATGCGGGGTCAGAATGAGCAGTTCTTC
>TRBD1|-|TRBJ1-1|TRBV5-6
CASSWGQGLNTEAFF
TGTGCCAGCAGCTGGGGACAGGGATTGAACACTGAAGCTTTCTTT
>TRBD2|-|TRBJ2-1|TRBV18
CASSPLGGRGSYNEQFF
TGTGCCAGCTCACCTCTGGGCGGGAGAGGTTCCTACAATGAGCAGTTCTTC
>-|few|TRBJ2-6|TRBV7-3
CASSGTSGSGANVLTF
TGTGCCAGCAGCGGAACCTCAGGGAGTGGGGCCAACGTCCTGACTTTC
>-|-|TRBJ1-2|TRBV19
CASSEQGNYGYTF
TGTGCCAGTAGCGAACAGGGCAACTATGGCTACACCTTC
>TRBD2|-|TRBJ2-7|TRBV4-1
CASSQDGGAAYEQYF
TGCGCCAGCAGCCAAGACGGGGGGGCCGCCTACGAGCAGTACTTC
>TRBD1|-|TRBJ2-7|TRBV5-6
CASSLTGVYEQYF
TGTGCCAGCAGCTTGACAGGGGTCTACGAGCAGTACTTC
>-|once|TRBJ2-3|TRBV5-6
CASSLPQPGAGVTDTQYF
TGTGCCAGCAGCTTGCCACAGCCAGGGGCAGGGGTCACAGATACGCAGTATTTT
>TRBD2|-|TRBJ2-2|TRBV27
CASSGAGRITGELFF
TGTGCCAGCAGTGGAGCGGGAAGGATCACCGGGGAGCTGTTTTTT
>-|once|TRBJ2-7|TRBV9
CASSATDGTFGEQYF
TGTGCCAGCAGCGCTACCGACGGAACGTTCGGCGAGCAGTACTTC
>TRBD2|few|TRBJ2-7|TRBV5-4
CASSTTSGSYEQYF
TGTGCCAGCAGCACGACTAGCGGCTCCTACGAGCAGTACTTC
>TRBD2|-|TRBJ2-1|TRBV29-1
CSVTGLAAYNEQFF
TGCAGCGTGACGGGACTAGCGGCCTACAATGAGCAGTTCTTC
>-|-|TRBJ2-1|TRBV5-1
CASTLTYRNEQFF
TGCGCCAGCACCCTGACCTACAGGAATGAGCAGTTCTTC
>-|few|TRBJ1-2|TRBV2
CASSDHRDYGYTF
TGTGCCAGCAGTGACCATAGGGACTATGGCTACACCTTC
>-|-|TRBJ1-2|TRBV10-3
CAISESLGVWGYTF
TGTGCCATCAGTGAGTCACTTGGGGTCTGGGGCTACACCTTC
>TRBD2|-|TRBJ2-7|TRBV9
CASSSGFGTTYEQYF
TGTGCCAGCAGCTCTGGATTCGGGACTACTTACGAGCAGTACTTC
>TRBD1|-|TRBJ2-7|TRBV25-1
CASSADRGTYEQYF
TGTGCCAGCAGTGCCGACAGGGGAACCTACGAGCAGTACTTC
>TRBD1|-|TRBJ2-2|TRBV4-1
CASSPPGQANTGELFF
TGCGCCAGCAGCCCCCCCGGACAGGCAAACACCGGGGAGCTGTTTTTT
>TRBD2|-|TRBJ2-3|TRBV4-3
CASSRDVAGGGWTDTQYF
TGCGCCAGCAGCCGAGACGTAGCGGGAGGGGGTTGGACAGATACGCAGTATTTT
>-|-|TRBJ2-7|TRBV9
CASSAHTGFLYEQYF
TGTGCCAGCAGCGCACACACAGGGTTCCTCTACGAGCAGTACTTC
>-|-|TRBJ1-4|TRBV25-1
CASSSSGPSNEKLFF
TGTGCCAGCAGCTCCTCTGGACCTTCTAATGAAAAACTGTTTTTT
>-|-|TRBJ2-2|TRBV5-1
CASSLERVNTGELFF
TGCGCCAGCAGCTTGGAGCGGGTTAATACCGGGGAGCTGTTTTTT
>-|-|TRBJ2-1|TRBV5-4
CASSLMSGTNNEQFF
TGTGCCAGCAGCTTGATGTCTGGGACGAACAATGAGCAGTTCTTC
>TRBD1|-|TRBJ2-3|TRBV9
CASSARGPSTDTQYF
TGTGCCAGCAGCGCCAGGGGGCCGAGCACAGATACGCAGTATTTT
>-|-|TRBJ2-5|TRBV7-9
CASSPRAGEETQYF
TGTGCCAGCAGCCCCCGGGCAGGCGAAGAGACCCAGTACTTC
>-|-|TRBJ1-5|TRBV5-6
CASSLYGEGNNQPQHF
TGTGCCAGCAGCTTGTATGGGGAAGGCAACAATCAGCCCCAGCATTTT